These 32 T cell receptor beta chains share one sample of origin, sequenced in a study of blood T cell repertoires in COVID-19. Using immunoSEQ multiplex PCR, the repertoire was profiled, and TCRdb retains in-frame clones only, with some absent. The data show nearly 65,000 clones, about 88% seen once. Sequencing was carried out using peripheral blood. The receptors come from a human donor in a cohort sampled during active COVID-19.

This sequence joins TRBV29-1 and TRBJ2-1; the D gene is possibly TRBD2 (6 bases). Germline V gene lookup returns CDR1 SQVTM and CDR2 ANQGSEA. There are 12 residues in the CDR3. The CDR3: CSGEEGLSEQFF. The CDR3 DNA reads TGCAGTGGGGAGGAGGGCCTGAGTGAGCAGTTCTTC.

The chain has TRBV11-2 and TRBJ2-7, with 9 bases matching TRBD2. The germline V gene has CDR1 SGHAT and CDR2 FQNNGV. Trimming cost V 4 bases and J 3 bases; bases outside gene matches: 7. The CDR3 is 15 residues long. CDR3 coding DNA: TGTGCCAGCAGCTATCTTAGCGGGAGCAACTACGAGCAGTACTTC. Translation gives CASSYLSGSNYEQYF.

The rearrangement links TRBV4-3 to TRBJ1-1, with TRBD1 matching 9 bases. The junction had 10 bases not matched to a gene; V was cut back by 1 base and J by 7 bases. CDR3 length: 16 residues. Germline V gene data show CDR1 as LGHNA and CDR2 as YSLEER. The CDR3 loop is CASSQVLGTGRDEAFF. The CDR3 region has the DNA TGCGCCAGCAGCCAAGTACTAGGGACAGGGAGGGATGAAGCTTTCTTT.

This rearrangement joins TRBV28 to TRBJ2-3; TRBD2 is a possible D gene (5 bases). V lost 4 bases and J 5 bases, leaving 22 bases between the germline ends. CDR3 length: 17 amino acids. Germline V gene sequence: CDR1 MDHEN, CDR2 SYDVKM. The CDR3 DNA reads TGTGCCAGCAGTTCCCCCCTCAGCGGAAAATTGGGAGATACGCAGTATTTT. Its translation is CASSSPLSGKLGDTQYF.

This clone was detected only once. This chain connects TRBV5-6 to TRBJ2-7, with D hard to call. Trimming removed 4 bases at V and 0 bases at J, with 5 bases between. There are 12 residues in the CDR3. The germline V gene has CDR1 SGHDT and CDR2 YYEEEE. Here the CDR3 reads CASSLSSYEQYF. The CDR3 DNA reads TGTGCCAGCAGCCTAAGCTCCTACGAGCAGTACTTC.

This clone was seen a few times. The chain joins TRBV30 to TRBJ2-7; D uncertain. Germline CDR1 is GTSNPN and CDR2 is SVGIG (reference sequence). The length of the CDR3 is 14 residues. V lost 2 bases and J 0 bases, leaving 11 bases between the germline ends. The CDR3 loop is CAWSPWASSYEQYF. The CDR3 nucleotides are TGTGCCTGGAGTCCGTGGGCCAGCTCCTACGAGCAGTACTTC.

The chain recombines TRBV28 with TRBJ2-1, with unresolved D. The germline gives CDR1 MDHEN, CDR2 SYDVKM. CDR3 length equals 12 residues. V was shortened by 6 bases and J by 3 bases, with 6 bases between the two germline ends. CDR3 residues: CASRRYYNEQFF. DNA for the CDR3: TGTGCCAGCAGACGCTACTACAATGAGCAGTTCTTC.

V gene TRBV13 combines with J gene TRBJ2-1; 16 bases are a match to TRBD2. This CDR3 contains 20 residues. From germline, CDR1 is PRHDT and CDR2 FYEKMQ (reference sequence). With V trimmed by 4 bases and J by 8 bases, 17 bases remained unmatched. For the CDR3, the DNA is TGTGCCAGCAGCTCCCCTCCTGGGACTAGCGGGGGGGCAACAACAGATGAGCAGTTCTTC. Translated: CASSSPPGTSGGATTDEQFF.

The chain recombines TRBV4-3 with TRBJ2-7, with D possibly TRBD1 on 5 matching bases. CDR1 and CDR2 (germline): LGHNA, YSLEER. Trimming pared 1 base from V and 4 bases from J, leaving 11 bases between. CDR3 length: 14 residues. The CDR3 coding sequence is TGCGCCAGCAGCCAAGGGTTAGGGGCTTACGAGCAGTACTTC. Protein product: CASSQGLGAYEQYF.

This chain uses TRBV5-8 with TRBJ1-4; D remains ambiguous. Germline CDR1 and CDR2: SGHTS and YDEGEE. V lost 0 bases, J lost 1 base, and 13 bases lay in between. This CDR3 spans 17 amino acids. CDR3 sequence: CASSLDVRIITNEKLFF. The CDR3 DNA reads TGTGCCAGCAGCTTGGATGTCAGGATTATAACTAATGAAAAACTGTTTTTT.

V and J are TRBV7-3 and TRBJ1-6, with D perhaps matching TRBD1 (5 bases). Germline CDR1 SGHTA, CDR2 FQGTGA. V was clipped by 1 base and J by 9 bases, with 10 bases between them. The CDR3 has 14 amino acids. The CDR3 nucleotides are TGTGCCAGCAGCTTAAGCCCGGGGGGTTCACCCCTCCACTTT. Amino acid sequence: CASSLSPGGSPLHF.

This clone was counted a few times. The chain uses TRBV6-6 and TRBJ2-7; 11 bases match TRBD2. Trimming removed 3 bases from V and 7 bases from J; junction bases left unmatched: 8. There are 15 residues in the CDR3. Germline V CDR1 and CDR2: MNHNY, SVGAGI (reference sequence). This CDR3 reads CASSYTSGGLGEQYF. In DNA, the CDR3 is TGTGCCAGCAGTTATACTAGCGGGGGCTTGGGGGAGCAGTACTTC.

The genes are TRBV14 and TRBJ2-1, with D uncertain. CDR3 length: 15 amino acids. V shed 6 bases and J shed 0 bases, with 12 bases lying between them. CDR1 is SGHDN, CDR2 FVKESK, per germline. DNA of the CDR3: TGTGCCAGCAGGGAAAGCTGGAGCTCCTACAATGAGCAGTTCTTC. It specifies CASRESWSSYNEQFF.

The chain couples TRBV4-1 to TRBJ1-1; D unresolved. The CDR3 has 15 amino acids. Trimming left V 0 bases short and J 2 bases short, with 10 bases between. Per the germline V gene, CDR1 is MGHRA and CDR2 is YSYEKL. The CDR3 loop reads CASSQDSGVNTEAFF. The DNA of the CDR3 is TGCGCCAGCAGCCAAGATTCCGGGGTTAACACTGAAGCTTTCTTT.

This clone has only a few counts. The chain couples TRBV4-1 to TRBJ1-2, with 7 bases aligning to TRBD1. With V trimmed by 4 bases and J by 7 bases, 9 bases remained unmatched. The germline V gene has CDR1 MGHRA and CDR2 YSYEKL. The CDR3 consists of 14 residues. As DNA, the CDR3 is TGCGCCAGCAGCCCCCCAGGACAGGAGGGTGGCTACACCTTC. Translated: CASSPPGQEGGYTF.

Concerning this clone: Other DNA sequences in the same sample also yield this CDR3. J is TRBJ2-7 and V is TRBV19; TRBD1 matches at 9 bases. The CDR3 runs to 14 residues. Germline V CDR1 and CDR2: LNHDA, SQIVND (reference sequence). V lost 3 bases and J lost 1; bases outside the gene matches: 1. CDR3 nucleotides: TGTGCCAGTAGTATCGGGACAGGGTCCTACGAGCAGTACTTC. It is translated as CASSIGTGSYEQYF.

The CDR3 loop reads CASSYWGPNYGYTF. CDR3 DNA: TGTGCCAGCAGTTACTGGGGGCCTAACTATGGCTACACCTTC. The chain carries TRBV6-2 or TRBV6-3 and TRBJ1-2; D might be TRBD1 (6 bases). The CDR3 is 14 residues long. Germline assignment: CDR1 MNHEY and CDR2 SVGEGT. V was cut by 1 base and J by 0 bases, with 6 bases left in between.

The rearrangement uses TRBV11-2 and TRBJ2-7; 7 nucleotides align to TRBD2. Germline V gives CDR1 SGHAT, CDR2 FQNNGV. The CDR3 has 16 residues. Trimming took 0 bases from V and 7 from J; bases not matched to a gene: 12. In DNA, the CDR3 is TGTGCCAGCAGCTTAGAGTGGGCTAGTGGGGGGGAGGAGCAGTACTTC. Residues: CASSLEWASGGEEQYF. The full variable domain, rest sourced from reference TRBV11-2 and TRBJ2-7, is EAGVAQSPRYKIIEKRQSVAFWCNPISGHATLYWYQQILGQGPKLLIQFQNNGVVDDSQLPKDRFSAERLKGVDSTLKIQPAKLEDSAVYLCASSLEWASGGEEQYFGPGTRLTVT.

V is TRBV6-2 or TRBV6-3 and J is TRBJ1-4, with 7 bases identical to TRBD1. J was trimmed by 5 bases and V by 4 bases; bases with no gene match: 13. Germline V gene lookup returns CDR1 MNHEY and CDR2 SVGEGT. The CDR3 totals 17 residues. CDR3 in DNA: TGTGCCAGCAGTTCCCACCGGCCGGGACAGAACAATGAAAAACTGTTTTTT. Translation gives CASSSHRPGQNNEKLFF.

This clone came up once. The genes are TRBV27 and TRBJ2-7; TRBD1 is a possible D gene (6 bases). With 6 bases removed from V and 3 bases from J, the gap between germline ends came to 15 bases. Germline values: CDR1 MNHEY, CDR2 SMNVEV (reference sequence). This CDR3 is 14 amino acids long. The CDR3 DNA reads as TGTGCCAGCAGACTATCAGGCAGGGGCTACGAGCAGTACTTC. Translation: CASRLSGRGYEQYF.

CDR3 residues: CSVSFTGVITEAFF. As DNA, the CDR3 is TGCAGCGTTTCCTTCACAGGGGTAATCACTGAAGCTTTCTTT. The V gene is TRBV29-1, the J gene TRBJ1-1; 7 positions agree with TRBD1. The CDR3 contains 14 residues. V was clipped by 5 bases and J by 4 bases; unmatched bases: 10. Germline-derived CDR1 and CDR2 are SQVTM and ANQGSEA.

This chain uses TRBV6-5 with TRBJ2-2; a possible D gene is TRBD2 (5 bases). Germline CDR1 MNHEY, CDR2 SVGAGI. The CDR3 extends over 14 amino acids. Trimming took 5 bases from V and 4 from J, leaving 11 bases between them. CDR3 sequence (DNA): TGTGCCAGCAGTCAGGAACGGGGCACCGGGGAGCTGTTTTTT. It encodes CASSQERGTGELFF.

The V gene is TRBV6-5, the J gene TRBJ1-2; D perhaps matches TRBD1 (6 bases). The germline V gene has CDR1 MNHEY and CDR2 SVGAGI. The CDR3 length is 13 residues. Trimming took 3 bases from V and 4 from J, leaving 9 bases between them. CDR3 protein: CASSYRGTYGYTF. CDR3 bases: TGTGCCAGCAGTTATAGGGGGACCTATGGCTACACCTTC.

This chain links TRBV7-9 with TRBJ2-5; D not resolved. CDR1 is SEHNR, CDR2 FQNEAQ, per germline (reference sequence). The CDR3 loop spans 12 amino acids. Trimming took off 2 bases at V and 4 bases at J, with 5 bases between the two ends. CDR3 in DNA: TGTGCCAGCAGCTTAAGCTCAGAGACCCAGTACTTC. This encodes CASSLSSETQYF.

This clone appeared a few times. The chain recombines TRBV19 with TRBJ1-5; tentatively, D is TRBD1 (5 bases). Germline CDR1 and CDR2: LNHDA and SQIVND (reference sequence). V dropped 10 bases and J dropped 4 bases, with 26 bases sitting between them. This CDR3 is built from 17 residues. In nucleotides, the CDR3 is TGTGCCACCGAACCTTCCCCCGGGCGGGACCCGAATCAGCCCCAGCATTTT. Translation gives CATEPSPGRDPNQPQHF.

This chain connects TRBV18 to TRBJ2-3; TRBD2 matches at 9 bases. The trim removed 3 bases at V and 5 bases at J, leaving 6 bases unmatched. The germline CDR1 and CDR2 sequences are KGHSH and LQKENI. This CDR3 comprises 15 residues. DNA for the CDR3: TGTGCCAGCTCACCTCTGGGACTAGCTGGAGATACGCAGTATTTT. This codes for CASSPLGLAGDTQYF.

The rearrangement joins TRBV27 to TRBJ2-1; tentatively, D is TRBD2 (5 bases). Deletions cut 1 base from V and 5 bases from J, with 15 bases between. Germline V gene lookup returns CDR1 MNHEY and CDR2 SMNVEV (reference sequence). This CDR3 is 16 amino acids long. CDR3 in amino acids: CASSLLGSGLDNEQFF. In DNA form, the CDR3 reads TGTGCCAGCAGTTTATTGGGGAGCGGCCTTGACAATGAGCAGTTCTTC.

This chain uses TRBV6-6 with TRBJ2-3; 8 bases agree with TRBD1. CDR1 MNHNY and CDR2 SVGAGI come from the germline V gene (reference sequence). Germline trimming cut 4 bases from V and 4 bases from J; bases unmatched to any gene: 10. The CDR3 loop spans 16 amino acids. The CDR3 sequence is CASSSLGQVGSDTQYF. CDR3 nucleotides: TGTGCCAGCAGTTCCCTGGGACAGGTTGGGTCAGATACGCAGTATTTT.

V and J are TRBV28 and TRBJ2-3, with a possible D match to TRBD2 (5 bases). V dropped 5 bases and J dropped 1 base, with 13 bases sitting between them. Germline CDR1 reads MDHEN; CDR2 reads SYDVKM. The CDR3 sequence is 15 residues long. The CDR3: CASSLQRSGTDTQYF. Written as DNA, the CDR3 is TGTGCCAGCAGTCTCCAGCGGTCTGGCACAGATACGCAGTATTTT.

The chain uses TRBV6-2 or TRBV6-3 and TRBJ2-7; no clear D. The V end was cut by 2 bases, the J end by 2 bases, with 10 bases between. Germline V gives CDR1 MNHEY, CDR2 SVGEGT. The CDR3 covers 14 residues. The CDR3 coding sequence is TGTGCCAGCAGTTACGGTGCAGGTCCCTACGAGCAGTACTTC. Its translation: CASSYGAGPYEQYF.

The V and J genes are TRBV19 and TRBJ1-1; TRBD1 is a possible D gene (5 bases). The V and J ends lost 5 bases and 1 base respectively, with 11 bases between them. CDR3 length: 14 residues. CDR1 is LNHDA and CDR2 is SQIVND in the germline V gene (reference sequence). The CDR3 region has the DNA TGTGCCAGTAGTCCCCGGACACCGAACACTGAAGCTTTCTTT. Protein: CASSPRTPNTEAFF. The entire variable domain, with the rest obtained from reference TRBV19 and TRBJ1-1, is as follows: DGGITQSPKYLFRKEGQNVTLSCEQNLNHDAMYWYRQDPGQGLRLIYYSQIVNDFQKGDIAEGYSVSREKKESFPLTVTSAQKNPTAFYLCASSPRTPNTEAFFGQGTRLTVV.

This clone was picked up one time. The V and J genes are TRBV6-7 and TRBJ2-7, with 8 bases identical to TRBD1. TRBV6-7 is an open reading frame whose function is uncertain. Trimming at V came to 2 bases and at J to 3 bases, leaving 15 bases not matched to a gene. The CDR3 is 18 residues long. The CDR3 DNA sequence: TGTGCCAGCAGTTACCATACGACCCTCCGGACAGGGAGCTACGAGCAGTACTTC. It translates to CASSYHTTLRTGSYEQYF.